This T cell receptor beta chain appears in the sequencing data of a study of blood T cell repertoires in COVID-19. The germline V gene encodes CDR1 SGHNT and CDR2 YYREEE (reference sequence). This CDR3 contains 14 residues. The junction had 4 bases not matched to a gene; V was cut back by 3 bases and J by 3 bases. Participants were aged roughly 18 to 89 years from 24 US areas. Sequencing used immunoSEQ multiplex PCR; TCRdb keeps in-frame clones, though not all of them. The table has approximately 270,000 clones, 70% to 90% seen once. Sample: PBMCs or T cells enriched from blood (not recorded which). V gene TRBV5-4 combines with J gene TRBJ1-2, with 8 bases lining up with TRBD1. This clonotype was sampled from a woman aged 25 to 39 who had recovered from COVID-19. CDR3 DNA sequence: TGTGCCAGCAGCTCCCCAGGGGGCCACTATGGCTACACCTTC. Its protein product is CASSSPGGHYGYTF.